The clone carrying this T cell receptor (beta chain) showed up just a few times. Its antigen is not known. Sequencing libraries for TCR beta were prepared with iRepertoire HTBI primers and Arm-PCR of CDR3 regions. TCRdb re-called the multiplex PCR reads with MiXCR, one entry per CDR3 protein. This sample has approximately 400,000 distinct CDR3 sequences, with roughly 12% found just once. This entry belongs to a study of regulatory T cells in long-lasting Graves disease. Study-level points and caveats: TCR diversity was lower in persistent Graves' patients (versus newly diagnosed ones). Results may be inaccurate due to the small sample size.

Time point defined: newly diagnosed GD, antithyroid drugs for less than 3 months. Construction of the TCR library relied on RNA isolated from PBMCs. V lost 3 bases to trimming and J lost 10 bases; unmatched junction nucleotides: 6. Per germline, CDR1 SEHNR and CDR2 FQNEAQ (reference sequence). The CDR3 is 14 residues long. The same data also went into a second study, on T cells in Graves' hyperthyroidism and ophthalmopathy.

The chain joins TRBV7-9 to TRBJ1-6; 7 nucleotides agree with TRBD1. This sequence was found in a woman under 30 with Graves disease. The sample was peripheral blood mononuclear cells (PBMCs), taken at new diagnosis, from a patient treated with antithyroid drugs. This CDR3 reads CASSFETGRSPLHF. DNA for the CDR3: TGTGCCAGCAGCTTTGAGACAGGGAGGTCACCCCTCCACTTT.